A single sample is the source of the 25 T cell receptor beta chains below, sequenced in a study of shared clonotypes between healthy human individuals. TCRdb's table, derived via immunoSEQ multiplex PCR, lists solely in-frame clones and lacks some. This table has about 110,000 clones, approximately 70% appearing once. Sequenced input: memory CD8+ T cells sorted from blood. Noted subset: CD45RO+ cells pooled with CCR7-negative TemRA cells. All receptors come from a woman in her twenties or thirties in good health.

The rearrangement links TRBV5-4 to TRBJ2-7; possible D gene TRBD2, 5 bases. Germline assignment: CDR1 SGHNT and CDR2 YYREEE (reference sequence). This CDR3 comprises 14 residues. Trimming shortened V by 4 bases and J by 1 base, and 12 bases separated the two germline ends. This chain's CDR3 is CASSPTGFSYEQYF. The DNA of the CDR3 is TGTGCCAGCAGCCCCACGGGATTTTCCTACGAGCAGTACTTC.

Of note for this clone: Its ends do not fully match the called genes, so a read error is possible. This rearrangement joins TRBV29-1 to TRBJ1-2; 7 bases are shared with TRBD1. Germline V gene sequence: CDR1 SQVTM, CDR2 ANQGSEA. The CDR3 covers 13 residues. This CDR3 is CSVEDEVGGGQCF. Here the CDR3 DNA reads TGCAGCGTTGAAGATGAGGTAGGAGGGGGACAGTGCTTC. Complete variable domain (other parts from reference TRBV29-1 and TRBJ1-2): SAVISQKPSRDICQRGTSLTIQCQVDSQVTMMFWYRQQPGQSLTLIATANQGSEATYESGFVIDKFPISRPNLTFSTLTVSNMSPEDSSIYLCSVEDEVGGGQCFGSGTRLTVV.

This clone is a singleton in its sample. The chain joins TRBV28 to TRBJ1-6, with D perhaps TRBD1 (6 bases). This CDR3 region has 11 residues. Germline V gene sequence: CDR1 MDHEN, CDR2 SYDVKM. Trimming cost V 5 bases and J 15 bases, with 11 bases left between them. This CDR3 is CASSPRQVLHF. The CDR3 nucleotides are TGTGCCAGCAGTCCTCGACAGGTCCTCCACTTT.

Of note for this clone: One end of the junction varies from germline; a read error may be responsible. The chain is built from TRBV30 and TRBJ2-7; a weak D match, TRBD1 (5 bases). This CDR3 is built from 12 residues. Germline CDR1 and CDR2: GTSNPN and SVGIG (reference sequence). CDR3 bases: TGTGCCTGGAGAAGACCAGGGTACGAACAGTACTTC. This sequence encodes CAWRRPGYEQYF.

The rearrangement links TRBV7-9 to TRBJ2-3; 10 bases map to TRBD2. Germline CDR1 reads SEHNR; CDR2 reads FQNEAQ (reference sequence). J gave up 4 bases and V 1 base, and 5 bases lay outside the gene matches. This CDR3 contains 16 residues. Written as DNA, the CDR3 is TGTGCCAGCAGCTTAGAACAGCGGGAGGGACCAGATACGCAGTATTTT. Protein sequence: CASSLEQREGPDTQYF.

This sequence joins TRBV28 and TRBJ1-1; D not resolved. Per germline, CDR1 MDHEN and CDR2 SYDVKM. The CDR3 consists of 14 residues. Trimming shortened V by 3 bases and J by 1 base, and 9 bases separated the two germline ends. The DNA of the CDR3 is TGTGCCAGCAGTTTCGCACAGACGAACACTGAAGCTTTCTTT. Its protein product is CASSFAQTNTEAFF.

The gene calls are TRBV15 and TRBJ2-7; D uncertain. The germline CDR1 and CDR2 sequences are LNHNV and YYDKDF (reference sequence). This CDR3 comprises 19 residues. V lost 0 bases, J lost 0 bases, and 21 bases lay in between. The CDR3 spells CATSRDLSATKPSSYEQYF. CDR3 sequence (DNA): TGTGCCACCAGCAGAGATCTCTCGGCAACAAAACCCAGCTCCTACGAGCAGTACTTC.

This clone showed up just a few times. In DNA, the CDR3 is TGTGCCAGCAGCGTAGGGGGACTTACTGGAAACACCATATATTTT. This sequence encodes CASSVGGLTGNTIYF. This chain links TRBV9 with TRBJ1-3; tentatively, D is TRBD1 (5 bases). Germline V gene sequence: CDR1 SGDLS, CDR2 YYNGEE. This CDR3 is 15 amino acids long. V dropped 0 bases and J dropped 2 bases, with 9 bases sitting between them.

The chain employs TRBV12-5 and TRBJ2-1; unclear D gene. Germline V gene sequence: CDR1 LGHNT, CDR2 FRNRAP. The CDR3 contains 12 residues. The V end lost 5 bases, the J end lost 6 bases, and 8 bases lay between the germline ends. The chain's CDR3 is CASGTLINEQFF. The CDR3 DNA sequence: TGTGCTAGTGGTACCCTGATCAATGAGCAGTTCTTC.

The rearrangement uses TRBV7-9 and TRBJ2-3; TRBD1 is a possible D gene (6 bases). This CDR3 spans 15 amino acids. Germline CDR1 SEHNR, CDR2 FQNEAQ (reference sequence). Trimming removed 1 base from V and 6 bases from J, with 14 bases in between. The CDR3 spells CASSLGGRQADTQYF. In DNA form, the CDR3 reads TGTGCCAGCAGCTTAGGAGGGAGACAGGCGGATACGCAGTATTTT.

This clone has only a few counts. The chain has TRBV5-4 and TRBJ2-5, with D unresolved. The J call may be wrong; the DNA end is better matched by TRBJ2-7. This CDR3 is 12 amino acids long. CDR1 is SGHNT, CDR2 YYREEE, per germline (reference sequence). Here the CDR3 reads CASSFGTHEQYF. CDR3 DNA: TGTGCCAGCAGCTTCGGAACCCACGAGCAGTACTTC.

CDR3 sequence: CASSLTTSGFYEQYF. The CDR3 nucleotides are TGTGCCAGCAGTTTGACGACTAGCGGGTTCTACGAGCAGTACTTC. The chain uses TRBV27 and TRBJ2-7; 10 bases align to TRBD2. Trimming removed 3 bases from V and 3 bases from J; junction bases left unmatched: 5. Germline CDR1 MNHEY, CDR2 SMNVEV (reference sequence). The CDR3 sequence is 15 residues long.

This chain links TRBV5-6 with TRBJ1-4; possible D gene TRBD1, 6 bases. CDR1 is SGHDT and CDR2 is YYEEEE in the germline V gene. The CDR3 runs to 15 residues. Trimming removed 4 bases from V and 4 bases from J, with 14 bases in between. CDR3 loop: CASSVQGKYNEKLFF. The CDR3 DNA reads TGTGCCAGCAGCGTCCAGGGGAAGTATAATGAAAAACTGTTTTTT.

V usage is TRBV29-1 and J usage is TRBJ2-7; 7 nucleotides line up with TRBD1. Germline assignment: CDR1 SQVTM and CDR2 ANQGSEA. CDR3 length equals 13 residues. Trimming cost V 7 bases and J 5 bases; bases outside gene matches: 11. CDR3 residues: CSGQDRERNEQYF. CDR3 DNA: TGCAGCGGCCAAGACAGGGAGCGTAACGAGCAGTACTTC.

The rearrangement joins TRBV6-1 to TRBJ2-2, with D possibly TRBD1 on 5 matching bases. Germline loops: CDR1 MNHNS, CDR2 SASEGT. Trimming stripped 4 bases from V and 1 base from J, with 10 bases between. The CDR3 has 15 residues. The CDR3 sequence: CASSGPQGNTGELFF. Written as DNA, the CDR3 is TGTGCCAGCAGTGGTCCTCAGGGGAACACCGGGGAGCTGTTTTTT.

V gene TRBV7-9 combines with J gene TRBJ2-7; D unclear. Germline CDR1 reads SEHNR; CDR2 reads FQNEAQ (reference sequence). The ends were cut back, 1 base at V and 1 base at J, with 8 bases in the middle. This CDR3 is 14 amino acids long. CDR3 sequence (DNA): TGTGCCAGCAGCTTAGTGCCGAATTCCTACGAGCAGTACTTC. Translation: CASSLVPNSYEQYF.

The chain employs TRBV6-4 and TRBJ2-2; 14 bases agree with TRBD2. In germline, CDR1 is MRHNA, CDR2 SNTAGT. Trimming took 5 bases from V and 5 from J; bases not matched to a gene: 7. This CDR3 spans 17 amino acids. The CDR3 region has the DNA TGTGCCAGCAGTCCAGGGACTAGCGGGAGTGGAACCGGGGAGCTGTTTTTT. It codes for CASSPGTSGSGTGELFF.

Comments on this clone: A far larger clone is just one base off, so this is likely a read error. DNA of the CDR3: TGTGTCAGCAGTTACTCTTTCCCGGGAGTTGGCTATGGCTACACCTTC. Translated: CVSSYSFPGVGYGYTF. The genes are TRBV6-6 and TRBJ1-2; D unclear. In germline, CDR1 is MNHNY, CDR2 SVGAGI (reference sequence). This CDR3 comprises 16 residues.

The CDR3 reads CSVEGQGVYNEQFF. The CDR3, as DNA: TGCAGCGTTGAGGGACAGGGGGTATACAATGAGCAGTTCTTC. The rearrangement links TRBV29-1 to TRBJ2-1, with TRBD1 identical over 11 bases. Germline V gives CDR1 SQVTM, CDR2 ANQGSEA. The V and J ends lost 3 bases and 4 bases, in that order; junction bases with no gene match: 2. The CDR3 length is 14 residues.

This chain joins TRBV7-8 and TRBJ2-1, with TRBD1 matching 12 bases. V was pared by 5 bases and J by 2 bases, with 13 bases of the junction left unmatched. Germline V gene data show CDR1 as SGHVS and CDR2 as FQNEAQ. The CDR3 sequence is 19 residues long. The CDR3 DNA follows: TGTGCCAGCAGCCTCCGGGACAGGGGGCTTCAAGCGGCCTACAATGAGCAGTTCTTC. Translated: CASSLRDRGLQAAYNEQFF.

The V gene is TRBV27, the J gene TRBJ2-2, with TRBD2 identical over 14 bases. The V segment lost 3 bases and the J segment 6 bases; nucleotides outside the gene matches: 15. In germline, CDR1 is MNHEY, CDR2 SMNVEV (reference sequence). This CDR3 has 20 amino acids. The CDR3 loop is CASSFLSRTSGGLAAGELFF. Here the CDR3 DNA reads TGTGCCAGCAGTTTCCTTAGTCGGACTAGCGGGGGGCTTGCCGCCGGGGAGCTGTTTTTT.

This clone was seen a few times. The chain carries TRBV18 and TRBJ2-2, with D possibly matching TRBD2 (6 bases). The V gene's germline CDR1 is KGHSH and CDR2 LQKENI. The CDR3 sequence is 16 residues long. V lost 10 bases, J lost 2 bases, and 20 bases lay in between. In nucleotides, the CDR3 is TGTGCCACCCACACCATACGGGGGAGTAACACCGGGGAGCTGTTTTTT. This translates into CATHTIRGSNTGELFF.

The rearrangement links TRBV11-2 to TRBJ1-4; possible D gene TRBD1, 6 bases. V shed 1 base and J shed 4 bases, with 10 bases lying between them. Germline V gene sequence: CDR1 SGHAT, CDR2 FQNNGV. There are 15 residues in the CDR3. The CDR3 nucleotides read TGTGCCAGCAGCTTAGCGGGACAAAGTAATGAAAAACTGTTTTTT. It codes for CASSLAGQSNEKLFF.

The chain combines TRBV7-6 with TRBJ2-5, with D possibly matching TRBD2 (6 bases). This CDR3 has 14 amino acids. CDR1 is SGHVS, CDR2 FNYEAQ, per germline. Trimming cost V 0 bases and J 6 bases, with 11 bases left between them. As DNA, the CDR3 is TGTGCCAGCAGCTTAGCGGCGGGACGGCAGACCCAGTACTTC. Amino acid sequence: CASSLAAGRQTQYF. Combining the CDR3 with reference TRBV7-6 and TRBJ2-5 gives the whole variable domain GAGVSQSPRYKVTKRGQDVALRCDPISGHVSLYWYRQALGQGPEFLTYFNYEAQQDKSGLPNDRFSAERPEGSISTLTIQRTEQRDSAMYRCASSLAAGRQTQYFGPGTRLLVL.

Only one count was recorded for this clone. The V gene is TRBV4-1, the J gene TRBJ2-7; 10 bases align to TRBD2. V lost 0 bases to trimming and J lost 2 bases; unmatched junction nucleotides: 7. Per the germline V gene, CDR1 is MGHRA and CDR2 is YSYEKL. The CDR3 length is 17 residues. Here the CDR3 DNA reads TGCGCCAGCAGCCAAGATCCAACTAGCGGGACCGCCTACGAGCAGTACTTC. This sequence encodes CASSQDPTSGTAYEQYF.